These 10 T cell receptor beta chains originate from one sample sequenced in a study of cytomegalovirus exposure and HLA in healthy donors. Researchers ran the PCR with 60 Vbeta and 13 Jbeta primers. The assay was immunoSEQ multiplex PCR, and TCRdb's table has in-frame clones only and misses some. The sample has about 200,000 clones; around nine tenths are singletons. Sequencing was done on a sample of PBMCs. The receptors shown here come from a woman under 40 in good health and CMV-seronegative.

The chain recombines TRBV28 with TRBJ1-5, with D perhaps matching TRBD1 (5 bases). Per the germline V gene, CDR1 is MDHEN and CDR2 is SYDVKM. The V gene lost 5 bases and the J gene lost 6 bases, with 8 bases spanning the gap. The CDR3 is made up of 12 amino acids. CDR3 DNA sequence: TGTGCCAGCAGTCCCCAGGGTCAGCCCCAGCATTTT. Translated, it gives CASSPQGQPQHF.

The V and J genes are TRBV19 and TRBJ1-6; perhaps TRBD1 as D (5 bases). This CDR3 region has 14 residues. In germline, CDR1 is LNHDA, CDR2 SQIVND (reference sequence). Trimming left V 5 bases short and J 9 bases short, with 14 bases between. The CDR3 DNA sequence: TGTGCCAGTAGTCTGGGGAGGGGAGGTTCACCCCTCCACTTT. This translates into CASSLGRGGSPLHF.

V is TRBV28 and J is TRBJ2-1; tentatively, D is TRBD2 (7 bases). Germline CDR1 MDHEN, CDR2 SYDVKM. The V end lost 6 bases, the J end lost 7 bases, and 22 bases lay between the germline ends. This CDR3 comprises 16 residues. The CDR3 region has the DNA TGTGCCAGCAGCCAGGCCCTAGGGGGGGCCTGGAATGAGCAGTTCTTC. It codes for CASSQALGGAWNEQFF.

This chain links TRBV2 with TRBJ2-1, with TRBD2 matching over 11 bases. Germline assignment: CDR1 SNHLY and CDR2 FYNNEI. The J segment lost 4 bases and the V segment lost 6 bases, leaving 5 bases of the junction unmatched. The CDR3 runs 15 residues. In DNA, the CDR3 is TGTGCCAGCAGGGTAGCGGGGGGGATGTACAATGAGCAGTTCTTC. Translated: CASRVAGGMYNEQFF.

The DNA of the CDR3 is TGTGCCAGCAGTGAATCCCCAGGCGTCGGGGAGCTGTTTTTT. This codes for CASSESPGVGELFF. The rearrangement links TRBV25-1 to TRBJ2-2; no firm D call. Trimming removed 1 base at V and 7 bases at J, with 10 bases between. Per the germline V gene, CDR1 is MGHDK and CDR2 is SYGVNS. The CDR3 has 14 amino acids.

V is TRBV5-5 and J is TRBJ2-2, with 8 bases matching TRBD1. The CDR3 totals 14 residues. The germline V gene has CDR1 SGHKS and CDR2 YYEKEE (reference sequence). V shed 5 bases and J 7 bases; nucleotides not matched to a gene: 7. DNA of the CDR3: TGTGCCAGCAGACAGGGACAGGAATTCGGGGAGCTGTTTTTT. It specifies CASRQGQEFGELFF.

The J gene is TRBJ2-5, the V gene TRBV27; 10 positions match TRBD1. CDR1 is MNHEY and CDR2 is SMNVEV in the germline V gene (reference sequence). The CDR3 is made up of 18 amino acids. With 4 bases clipped from V and 5 bases from J, the junction kept 16 bases outside the gene matches. CDR3 region: CASSSPRLSGGQGETQYF. DNA for the CDR3: TGTGCCAGCAGTTCCCCCCGTCTCAGCGGGGGACAGGGGGAGACCCAGTACTTC.

The DNA for the CDR3 is TGTGCCAGCCTCCCAGGGGGAGAGACCCAGTACTTC. Translating it yields CASLPGGETQYF. The chain is built from TRBV2 and TRBJ2-5, with 7 bases identical to TRBD1. The V gene end was trimmed by 8 bases and the J gene end by 4 bases; junction bases not matched to a gene: 4. Germline lookup yields CDR1 SNHLY and CDR2 FYNNEI. The CDR3 extends over 12 amino acids.

Of note for this clone: Other DNA sequences in this specimen translate into the identical CDR3. In nucleotides, the CDR3 is TGCAGCGTCCAAGGCTGGGCGACAGCAACAGCCGCGCGAGATACGCAGTATTTT. Translation gives CSVQGWATATAARDTQYF. This rearrangement joins TRBV29-1 to TRBJ2-3; perhaps TRBD1 as D (5 bases). CDR1 is SQVTM, CDR2 ANQGSEA, per germline. V shed 6 bases and J shed 5 bases, with 30 bases lying between them. CDR3 length equals 18 residues.

The table lists this clone with a count of one. The chain recombines TRBV18 with TRBJ2-1, with 7 bases matching TRBD2. Germline CDR1 KGHSH, CDR2 LQKENI. With 1 base clipped from V and 3 bases from J, the junction kept 12 bases outside the gene matches. The CDR3 consists of 18 residues. The DNA for the CDR3 is TGTGCCAGCTCACCACTTCGGGGGGTCCGTTCGTACTACAATGAGCAGTTCTTC. Translation: CASSPLRGVRSYYNEQFF.